This TCR beta chain was recorded in a study of blood T cells in healthy people across ages. Findings of the study overall: Donor CMV infection status was unknown, possibly confounding age-related changes in expanded clonotypes. TCR beta diversity was tightly associated with the proportion of naive T cells.

A second PCR, run for roughly 7 to 11 cycles, used a sample-barcoded 5' primer plus a J-beta primer mix. Every cDNA molecule carried a tag from a template-switch adaptor bearing 12 random nucleotides. TCRdb itself ran the 5' RACE reads through MiXCR, one entry per CDR3 protein. The sample carries 650,000 to 1,000,000 distinct CDR3 sequences, 46% recorded once. This clonotype has just one count. Its antigen is as yet unknown. Germline and junction disagree at one end, which may indicate a read error. Germline-derived CDR1 and CDR2 are MNHEY and SVGAGI. This CDR3 is built from 17 residues. The chain links TRBV6-5 to TRBJ1-1, with D possibly being TRBD1 (6 bases). Sequencing was carried out using blood. This receptor was identified in a man older than 75 in good health. CDR3 region: CACSYYGSGGGPTEAFF. Written as DNA, the CDR3 is TGTGCCTGCAGTTACTATGGGTCGGGGGGCGGCCCCACTGAAGCTTTCTTT.